This TCR beta chain derives from a study of molecular identifiers for immune sequencing clone quantification. Broader study findings: Clones of above 20 RNA copies carried over 99% of effector molecules; in naive cells they carried under 1%.

Naive CD8 libraries were made from roughly 20,000 to 1,000,000 sorted cells, and they used 10%, 30% or 50% RNA. Sorting selected naive CD8 T cells with a CD8+CD4-CCR7+CD45RA+ phenotype. Between the trimmed V and J ends, which lost 2 bases and 3 bases, there was a span of 11 bases. Germline V CDR1 and CDR2: SGHTA, FQGNSA. CDR3 length: 15 amino acids. Bulk TCR libraries used previously described methods and listed TCR primers. TCRdb re-derived calls from the PCR reads in MiXCR, one entry per CDR3 protein. The sample contains under 600,000 distinct CDR3 sequences, about 22% of which appear only once. There are many counts of this clonotype. Its antigen is not known.

The chain recombines TRBV7-2 with TRBJ1-5, with D possibly being TRBD1 (5 bases). The TCR comes from a human donor in good health. Some libraries in this study had Jurkat cell RNA spiked in. The sample taken for sequencing was naive CD8+ T cells from blood, with Jurkat cell RNA spiked in. Subset noted: FACS-sorted CD8+CD4-CCR7+CD45RA+ naive T cells. The CDR3 loop reads CASSLLATVNQPQHF. CDR3 DNA sequence: TGTGCCAGCAGCTTATTAGCGACAGTCAATCAGCCCCAGCATTTT.